This TCR beta chain was identified in a study of CD8 T cell repertoires and HIV-1 epitope variants. TCRdb's copy holds only in-frame clones and misses some; the assay was immunoSEQ multiplex PCR. In the table there are about 5,600 clones, about 61% of which are singletons. The V end was cut by 6 bases, the J end by 2 bases, with 20 bases between. Germline CDR1 reads WSHSY; CDR2 reads SAAADI. The CDR3 totals 16 residues. This clone is categorized as medium-sized. The antigen is unknown. The specimen sequenced was cultured CD8+ T cells derived from PBMCs. The receptor comes from a male donor with HIV. V gene TRBV10-2 combines with J gene TRBJ2-7, with D tentatively TRBD2 (6 bases). The CDR3 DNA sequence: TGCGCCAGCAGGGGGGGATGGGGCAAGGGTACCTACGAGCAGTACTTC. It translates to CASRGGWGKGTYEQYF.